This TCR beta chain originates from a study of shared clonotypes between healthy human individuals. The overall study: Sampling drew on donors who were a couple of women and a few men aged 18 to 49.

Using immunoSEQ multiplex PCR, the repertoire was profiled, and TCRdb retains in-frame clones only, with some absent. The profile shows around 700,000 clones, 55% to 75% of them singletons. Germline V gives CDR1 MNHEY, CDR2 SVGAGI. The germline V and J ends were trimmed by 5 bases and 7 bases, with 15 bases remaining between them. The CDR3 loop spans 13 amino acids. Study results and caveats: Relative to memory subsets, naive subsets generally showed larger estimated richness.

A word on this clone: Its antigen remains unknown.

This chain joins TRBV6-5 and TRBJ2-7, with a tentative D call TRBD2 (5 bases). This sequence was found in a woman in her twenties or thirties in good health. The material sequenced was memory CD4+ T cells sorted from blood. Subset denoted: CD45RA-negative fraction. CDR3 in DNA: TGTGCCAGCAGTCGGACTGGAGCTGGTGAGCAGTACTTC. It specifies CASSRTGAGEQYF.